Below, one T cell receptor (beta chain) is given with its context. Its antigen is unknown. This record belongs to a study of chemoradiotherapy in HPV16-positive cancers. General study points: In HPV16-positive patients, HPV-responsive T-cell expansion tracked better recurrence-free survival.

Repeated repertoire sampling spanned the course of chemoradiotherapy. The CDR3 totals 14 residues. The V gene's germline CDR1 is SGHNT and CDR2 YENEEA. Trimming left V 5 bases short and J 5 bases short, with 13 bases between. Assay: immunoSEQ multiplex PCR; the TCRdb copy retains only in-frame clones and omits some. The sample carries just over 15,000 clones, roughly 73% recorded once. J is TRBJ2-1 and V is TRBV11-3; maybe TRBD1 (6 bases). Specimen collection occurred from a patient who underwent chemoradiotherapy. The source of this sequence is a human donor with HPV-associated anogenital cancer. CDR3 residues: CASSPQGSDNEQFF. CDR3 nucleotides: TGTGCCAGCAGCCCACAGGGTAGTGACAATGAGCAGTTCTTC.